This T cell receptor beta chain was profiled in a study of graft-versus-host responses after intestinal transplantation. Across the whole study: Anti-thymocyte globulin was used for induction in all recipients, who then took tacrolimus and steroids for approximately 3 years.

Some clones are missing from TCRdb's copy, which holds only in-frame ones; the method was immunoSEQ multiplex PCR. The repertoire holds 80,000 to 100,000 clones, with 91% as singletons. This CDR3 has 16 amino acids. Unmatched junction bases numbered 16, after V lost 6 bases and J lost 8 bases. In germline, CDR1 is MRHNA, CDR2 SNTAGT. This clone was found a few times. What it binds is unknown. The V call is TRBV6-4, the J call TRBJ1-2; 9 nucleotides line up with TRBD1. This TCR came from a human donor who was the organ donor for an intestinal transplant. The sequencing here drew on unstimulated CD4+ T cells sorted from spleen or lymph node cells, taken before transplant. CDR3 loop: CASRADPGQGTRGYTF. The DNA of the CDR3 is TGTGCCAGCAGAGCTGATCCGGGACAGGGAACGCGCGGCTACACCTTC.